Each of the 22 T cell receptor beta chains below was sequenced from the same sample in a study of T cell repertoires in cytomegalovirus infection. MiXCR, applied by TCRdb to the reads, yields one record per CDR3 protein. The sample carries about 230,000 distinct CDR3 sequences, roughly 22% recorded once. The sequenced sample consisted of CD8+ T cells from PBMCs. These receptor sequences come from a human donor in good health (CMV status not recorded). Some clones in this sample may be carry-over from other donors' samples.

In this sample, this clonotype turned up many times. V is TRBV27 and J is TRBJ2-7; perhaps TRBD2 as D (6 bases). Germline lookup yields CDR1 MNHEY and CDR2 SMNVEV (reference sequence). V was cut by 0 bases and J by 5 bases, with 8 bases left in between. The CDR3 covers 13 residues. The CDR3 sequence is CASSLSRRDEQYF. Written as DNA, the CDR3 is TGTGCCAGCAGTTTATCCAGGAGGGACGAGCAGTACTTC.

There are many counts of this clonotype. The J gene is TRBJ1-1, the V gene TRBV7-9; D not certain. The CDR3 sequence is 12 residues long. With 5 bases removed from V and 8 bases from J, the gap between germline ends came to 12 bases. Germline V gene data show CDR1 as SEHNR and CDR2 as FQNEAQ (reference sequence). The chain's CDR3 is CASSLEGREAFF. The CDR3 region has the DNA TGTGCCAGCAGCCTCGAAGGGAGAGAAGCTTTCTTT.

This clonotype has ten or more counts. This chain links TRBV7-6 with TRBJ2-1; D is perhaps TRBD1 (5 bases). This CDR3 comprises 14 residues. The ends were cut back, 5 bases at V and 9 bases at J, with 17 bases in the middle. Germline values: CDR1 SGHVS, CDR2 FNYEAQ. The CDR3 region has the DNA TGTGCCAGCAGCCAAGGGGTAGGGGTACGTGAGCAGTTCTTC. Amino acid sequence: CASSQGVGVREQFF.

A few counts support this clonotype. The V gene is TRBV10-3, the J gene TRBJ1-2; 9 nucleotides match TRBD1. From germline, CDR1 is ENHRY and CDR2 SYGVKD. This CDR3 contains 14 residues. The V segment lost 3 bases and the J segment 7 bases; nucleotides outside the gene matches: 6. The CDR3 loop is CAISDRDRVRGYTF. CDR3 coding DNA: TGTGCCATCAGTGATAGGGACAGGGTGCGTGGCTACACCTTC.

The rearrangement uses TRBV20-1 and TRBJ2-1; no clear D. Germline V gene sequence: CDR1 DFQATT, CDR2 SNEGSKA (reference sequence). This CDR3 has 15 residues. V was clipped by 0 bases and J by 8 bases, with 17 bases between them. In nucleotides, the CDR3 is TGCAGTGCTAGAGATGATCTTGTAGGTCCCGATGAGCAGTTCTTC. Protein product: CSARDDLVGPDEQFF.

The V call is TRBV28, the J call TRBJ1-6; D remains unclear. From germline, CDR1 is MDHEN and CDR2 SYDVKM. V gave up 4 bases and J gave up 3 bases, with 7 bases separating them. This CDR3 is built from 14 residues. The CDR3 spells CASSSRDYNSPLHF. Written as DNA, the CDR3 is TGTGCCAGCAGTTCTAGGGACTATAATTCACCCCTCCACTTT.

V and J are TRBV27 and TRBJ2-1; D call uncertain. Trimming took 7 bases from V and 0 from J, leaving 13 bases between them. Germline CDR1 and CDR2: MNHEY and SMNVEV (reference sequence). The CDR3 is 15 residues long. The CDR3 DNA follows: TGTGCCAGCAACTCCGCCTCGAGCTCCTACAATGAGCAGTTCTTC. It is translated as CASNSASSSYNEQFF.

V gene TRBV28 combines with J gene TRBJ1-5; possible D gene TRBD1, 5 bases. This CDR3 region has 14 residues. The V gene lost 6 bases and the J gene lost 7 bases, with 16 bases spanning the gap. The germline gives CDR1 MDHEN, CDR2 SYDVKM. Written as DNA, the CDR3 is TGTGCCAGCAGACCCTCAGGGATCGGGCAGCCCCAGCATTTT. Protein: CASRPSGIGQPQHF.

This clonotype has a handful of counts. The V and J genes are TRBV20-1 and TRBJ1-4; tentatively, D is TRBD1 (6 bases). The germline gives CDR1 DFQATT, CDR2 SNEGSKA (reference sequence). V lost 6 bases to trimming and J lost 2 bases, with 16 bases between them. There are 15 residues in the CDR3. CDR3 amino acids: CSAIKQGGTNEKLFF. Written as DNA, the CDR3 is TGCAGTGCCATAAAACAGGGAGGTACTAATGAAAAACTGTTTTTT.

This chain joins TRBV6-6 and TRBJ1-5, with TRBD1 matching 10 bases. Trimming took 6 bases from V and 6 from J; bases not matched to a gene: 17. CDR1 and CDR2 from the germline V gene are MNHNY and SVGAGI (reference sequence). The CDR3 extends over 18 amino acids. The CDR3 DNA follows: TGTGCCAGCAGGCCTCCTCCCGGGACAGGGGTAGGTGTTCAGCCCCAGCATTTT. Translating gives CASRPPPGTGVGVQPQHF.

The J gene is TRBJ2-7, the V gene TRBV6-5; unclear D gene. Germline V gives CDR1 MNHEY, CDR2 SVGAGI. The CDR3 loop spans 15 amino acids. Trimming removed 0 bases at V and 2 bases at J, with 11 bases between. The DNA of the CDR3 is TGTGCCAGCAGTTACTCAGGCAGTGGGACCTACGAGCAGTACTTC. It specifies CASSYSGSGTYEQYF.

This clonotype was detected a few times. The V and J genes are TRBV5-1 and TRBJ2-4; D is ambiguous. This CDR3 has 13 amino acids. V dropped 0 bases and J dropped 5 bases, with 6 bases sitting between them. CDR1 is SGHRS and CDR2 is YFSETQ in the germline V gene. CDR3 sequence: CASSLGQENIQYF. CDR3 nucleotides: TGCGCCAGCAGCTTGGGCCAGGAAAACATTCAGTACTTC.

The chain is built from TRBV29-1 and TRBJ2-1, with D perhaps matching TRBD1 (5 bases). The CDR3 loop spans 14 amino acids. Germline V gene data show CDR1 as SQVTM and CDR2 as ANQGSEA. V was clipped by 0 bases and J by 5 bases, with 11 bases between them. The CDR3 loop reads CSVEDDSIHNEQFF. CDR3 DNA: TGCAGCGTTGAAGATGACAGTATCCACAATGAGCAGTTCTTC.

CDR3 sequence reads: CASSMRGGWDEQFF. CDR3 bases: TGTGCCAGTAGTATGCGCGGGGGTTGGGATGAGCAGTTCTTC. This chain uses TRBV19 with TRBJ2-1; 7 positions match TRBD2. V lost 3 bases to trimming and J lost 8 bases; unmatched junction nucleotides: 7. This CDR3 has 14 residues. Germline CDR1 and CDR2: LNHDA and SQIVND (reference sequence).

The genes are TRBV20-1 and TRBJ2-2; D ambiguous. With 3 bases removed from V and 0 bases from J, the gap between germline ends came to 8 bases. The CDR3 is 14 residues long. From germline, CDR1 is DFQATT and CDR2 SNEGSKA (reference sequence). The chain's CDR3 is CSASSSANTGELFF. CDR3 DNA: TGCAGTGCTAGTTCCTCAGCGAACACCGGGGAGCTGTTTTTT.

This clonotype was counted between two and nine times. The chain joins TRBV6-5 to TRBJ2-3; D is tentatively TRBD1 or TRBD2 (5 bases each). Trimming removed 0 bases at V and 4 bases at J, with 11 bases between. CDR3 length: 15 amino acids. Germline V gives CDR1 MNHEY, CDR2 SVGAGI. CDR3 DNA: TGTGCCAGCAGTTACTCGACGGGACCGGCAGATACGCAGTATTTT. Translation: CASSYSTGPADTQYF.

This clonotype appeared many times. The J gene is TRBJ2-7, the V gene TRBV19, with D possibly TRBD2 on 5 matching bases. The V gene's germline CDR1 is LNHDA and CDR2 SQIVND (reference sequence). The V and J ends lost 3 bases and 6 bases respectively, with 18 bases between them. CDR3 size: 15 residues. The DNA for the CDR3 is TGTGCCAGTAGTATGTCCCGGGAAGGGCTGGCCGAGCAGTACTTC. This translates into CASSMSREGLAEQYF. Supplemented by reference TRBV19 and TRBJ2-7, the full variable domain reads DGGITQSPKYLFRKEGQNVTLSCEQNLNHDAMYWYRQDPGQGLRLIYYSQIVNDFQKGDIAEGYSVSREKKESFPLTVTSAQKNPTAFYLCASSMSREGLAEQYFGPGTRLTVT.

This clonotype was seen at least ten times. The chain employs TRBV29-1 and TRBJ1-4; the D is unclear. Trimming cost V 1 base and J 5 bases, with 11 bases left between them. Germline CDR1 is SQVTM and CDR2 is ANQGSEA. The length of the CDR3 is 14 residues. The CDR3 DNA sequence: TGCAGCGTTGAAGGAGGGTGGCAGAATGAAAAACTGTTTTTT. It encodes CSVEGGWQNEKLFF. The whole variable domain, filled in from reference TRBV29-1 and TRBJ1-4, reads SAVISQKPSRDICQRGTSLTIQCQVDSQVTMMFWYRQQPGQSLTLIATANQGSEATYESGFVIDKFPISRPNLTFSTLTVSNMSPEDSSIYLCSVEGGWQNEKLFFGSGTQLSVL.

The V call is TRBV12-3 or TRBV12-4, the J call TRBJ1-1; D perhaps matches TRBD1 (5 bases). The length of the CDR3 is 12 residues. Trimming stripped 6 bases from V and 4 bases from J, with 9 bases between. The CDR3 nucleotides are TGTGCCAGCAGCAGGGTCGTCACTGAAGCTTTCTTT. Its translation is CASSRVVTEAFF.

This clonotype occurred a few times. The chain carries TRBV7-9 and TRBJ2-2; no clear D. The germline CDR1 and CDR2 sequences are SEHNR and FQNEAQ (reference sequence). The CDR3 sequence is 15 residues long. Trimming stripped 5 bases from V and 2 bases from J, with 12 bases between. CDR3 loop: CASSPADGNTGELFF. The DNA of the CDR3 is TGTGCCAGCAGCCCCGCGGATGGCAACACCGGGGAGCTGTTTTTT.

Remarks on this clonotype: A much bigger clone sits one base away, suggesting this may be a read error. This chain uses TRBV7-8 with TRBJ2-3; D is possibly TRBD2 (5 bases). The V end lost 8 bases, the J end lost 4 bases, and 19 bases lay between the germline ends. CDR3 length: 15 residues. Germline V gene data show CDR1 as SGHVS and CDR2 as FQNEAQ. In nucleotides, the CDR3 is TGTGCCAGCGGGAAAGGAGGCTTTACCTCAGATACGCAGTATTTT. It codes for CASGKGGFTSDTQYF.

Details on this clonotype: A read error may be the cause here, since a much bigger clone is one base away. The gene calls are TRBV6-2 or TRBV6-3 and TRBJ1-5; D perhaps matches TRBD1 (5 bases). The length of the CDR3 is 13 residues. Germline loops: CDR1 MNHEY, CDR2 SVGEGT. CDR3 DNA sequence: TGTGCCAGCAGTTGGGGCAGTATTCAGCCCCGGCATTTT. Translating gives CASSWGSIQPRHF.